The 30 T cell receptor beta chains listed next were all sequenced from one sample in a study of shared clonotypes between healthy human individuals. Measured with immunoSEQ multiplex PCR; TCRdb has only the in-frame clones, and not every one. The sample has a few hundred thousand clones, roughly 97% seen once. Sequenced material: naive CD4+ T cells sorted from blood. Subset meaning: CD45RA+ positively selected. The receptors originated from a woman younger than 45 in good health.

The V call is TRBV4-1, the J call TRBJ2-7; a weak D match, TRBD2 (6 bases). This CDR3 has 14 amino acids. V shed 0 bases and J shed 5 bases, with 11 bases lying between them. Germline V gives CDR1 MGHRA, CDR2 YSYEKL. The CDR3 loop reads CASSQEVWGDEQYF. CDR3 nucleotide sequence: TGCGCCAGCAGCCAAGAAGTATGGGGGGACGAGCAGTACTTC.

The gene calls are TRBV28 and TRBJ2-3; D uncertain. CDR3 length: 15 residues. The V gene's germline CDR1 is MDHEN and CDR2 SYDVKM. The germline V and J ends were trimmed by 2 bases and 1 base, with 10 bases remaining between them. CDR3 coding DNA: TGTGCCAGCAGTTTAGGTGGCAGAGGCACAGATACGCAGTATTTT. Translation: CASSLGGRGTDTQYF.

The rearrangement links TRBV19 to TRBJ2-1; the match to TRBD2 covers 11 bases. Germline CDR1 reads LNHDA; CDR2 reads SQIVND (reference sequence). This CDR3 has 16 amino acids. V was clipped by 6 bases and J by 5 bases; unmatched bases: 9. CDR3 DNA: TGTGCCAGTAGCATAACTAGCGGGAGTATCGACAATGAGCAGTTCTTC. This translates into CASSITSGSIDNEQFF.

The chain joins TRBV5-1 to TRBJ1-4, with no clear D. This CDR3 has 14 amino acids. Trimming shortened V by 0 bases and J by 11 bases, and 14 bases separated the two germline ends. Germline CDR1 reads SGHRS; CDR2 reads YFSETQ. The CDR3, as DNA: TGCGCCAGCAGCTTGGAGGGCAAGGCAAGGAAACTGTTTTTT. It specifies CASSLEGKARKLFF.

V gene TRBV20-1 combines with J gene TRBJ1-2, with no clear D. Germline V gene sequence: CDR1 DFQATT, CDR2 SNEGSKA (reference sequence). The CDR3 runs to 9 residues. The V end was cut by 0 bases, the J end by 8 bases, with 1 base between. Here the CDR3 reads CSAREGYTF. In DNA form, the CDR3 reads TGCAGTGCTAGAGAAGGCTACACCTTC.

A remark on this clone: One end of the junction is discordant with germline, which a read error may explain. The chain has TRBV5-1 and TRBJ2-4; TRBD2 matches 9 bases. The germline V gene has CDR1 SGHRS and CDR2 YFSETQ. The CDR3 has 12 residues. This chain's CDR3 is CASSPAPGLAFF. CDR3 bases: TGCGCCAGCAGCCCTGCGCCGGGACTAGCCTTCTTC.

The chain employs TRBV19 and TRBJ2-1, with 8 nucleotides matching TRBD2. The CDR3 sequence is 15 residues long. CDR1 is LNHDA and CDR2 is SQIVND in the germline V gene (reference sequence). V was clipped by 8 bases and J by 7 bases; unmatched bases: 13. The CDR3: CASQAGVSPVNEQFF. The CDR3 nucleotides read TGTGCCAGTCAAGCGGGAGTCAGCCCGGTTAATGAGCAGTTCTTC.

V is TRBV6-1 and J is TRBJ1-5; the match to TRBD1 covers 7 bases. Losses at the gene ends were 4 bases for V and 2 bases for J; bases not matched to a gene: 8. CDR3 length equals 16 residues. The germline CDR1 and CDR2 sequences are MNHNS and SASEGT. Here the CDR3 reads CASSVLQGSGNQPQHF. CDR3 nucleotides: TGTGCCAGCAGTGTTCTACAGGGGTCCGGCAATCAGCCCCAGCATTTT.

This rearrangement joins TRBV19 to TRBJ1-5; D is uncertain. Germline V gene lookup returns CDR1 LNHDA and CDR2 SQIVND (reference sequence). The CDR3 is 16 amino acids. V lost 3 bases and J 3 bases, leaving 15 bases between the germline ends. The CDR3 DNA sequence: TGTGCCAGTAGTATGGGCGGTTGGGGTAACAATCAGCCCCAGCATTTT. This translates into CASSMGGWGNNQPQHF.

V gene TRBV28 combines with J gene TRBJ2-3; D remains unclear. Trimming took 7 bases from V and 0 from J, leaving 11 bases between them. The length of the CDR3 is 14 residues. Germline V gene sequence: CDR1 MDHEN, CDR2 SYDVKM. CDR3 sequence: CASTLDTSTDTQYF. CDR3 in DNA: TGTGCCAGCACTCTTGACACTAGCACAGATACGCAGTATTTT. Filled out from reference TRBV28 and TRBJ2-3, the complete variable domain reads DVKVTQSSRYLVKRTGEKVFLECVQDMDHENMFWYRQDPGLGLRLIYFSYDVKMKEKGDIPEGYSVSREKKERFSLILESASTNQTSMYLCASTLDTSTDTQYFGPGTRLTVL.

This chain uses TRBV9 with TRBJ2-5; no definite D call. V was trimmed by 3 bases and J by 2 bases, leaving 14 bases between them. The CDR3 is made up of 15 amino acids. CDR1 is SGDLS, CDR2 YYNGEE, per germline. CDR3 sequence: CASSASPREQETQYF. In DNA, the CDR3 is TGTGCCAGCAGCGCCAGCCCTAGGGAACAAGAGACCCAGTACTTC.

The rearrangement joins TRBV5-6 to TRBJ2-1; 10 bases fit TRBD1. CDR1 SGHDT and CDR2 YYEEEE come from the germline V gene. V shed 1 base and J 7 bases; nucleotides not matched to a gene: 5. The CDR3 consists of 15 residues. CDR3 amino acids: CASSLYGTGENEQFF. CDR3 sequence (DNA): TGTGCCAGCAGCTTGTATGGGACAGGGGAAAATGAGCAGTTCTTC.

The chain links TRBV5-1 to TRBJ1-5; D possibly corresponds to TRBD1 (5 bases). The CDR3 spans 15 residues. V was cut by 0 bases and J by 7 bases, with 14 bases left in between. CDR1 SGHRS and CDR2 YFSETQ come from the germline V gene. Here the CDR3 DNA reads TGCGCCAGCAGCTTGGGGGGCCGGAGGGGACAGCCCCAGCATTTT. This translates into CASSLGGRRGQPQHF.

This chain connects TRBV7-2 to TRBJ2-1; TRBD2 matches at 10 bases. V was pared by 5 bases and J by 3 bases, with 4 bases of the junction left unmatched. The CDR3 has 15 residues. Germline V gene sequence: CDR1 SGHTA, CDR2 FQGNSA. Here the CDR3 DNA reads TGTGCCAGCAGCCAGACTAGCGGGTTCTACAATGAGCAGTTCTTC. Translation gives CASSQTSGFYNEQFF.

The rearrangement joins TRBV25-1 to TRBJ2-5; no reliable D call. TRBJ2-7 matches the DNA end more closely, so the J call is doubtful. CDR1 and CDR2 (germline): MGHDK, SYGVNS. CDR3 size: 12 residues. The CDR3 DNA sequence: TGTGCCAGCAGTGAAAATGGGCACGAGCAGTACTTC. As protein: CASSENGHEQYF.

The rearrangement joins TRBV18 to TRBJ1-2; D unresolved. The V gene's germline CDR1 is KGHSH and CDR2 LQKENI. This CDR3 has 12 amino acids. Deletions cut 2 bases from V and 8 bases from J, with 9 bases between. This CDR3 reads CASSPVYAGYTF. The CDR3 DNA follows: TGTGCCAGCTCACCAGTTTATGCGGGCTACACCTTC.

V usage is TRBV9 and J usage is TRBJ2-7; 7 bases fit TRBD1. The CDR3 is 14 amino acids. Germline V gene data show CDR1 as SGDLS and CDR2 as YYNGEE. The V gene end was trimmed by 3 bases and the J gene end by 1 base; junction bases not matched to a gene: 4. The CDR3 nucleotides are TGTGCCAGCAGCGCACGGACAGGTTCCTACGAGCAGTACTTC. This translates into CASSARTGSYEQYF.

The J gene is TRBJ1-2, the V gene TRBV2; D ambiguous. This CDR3 has 16 residues. Germline V gene data show CDR1 as SNHLY and CDR2 as FYNNEI. V was clipped by 6 bases and J by 0 bases, with 17 bases between them. CDR3 amino acids: CASRPPVGITNYGYTF. In DNA form, the CDR3 reads TGTGCCAGCAGACCCCCCGTTGGGATCACTAACTATGGCTACACCTTC.

The rearrangement joins TRBV4-2 to TRBJ1-1, with D perhaps TRBD1 (5 bases). V was clipped by 3 bases and J by 3 bases, with 11 bases between them. Germline assignment: CDR1 LGHNA and CDR2 YNFKEQ. The length of the CDR3 is 14 residues. The CDR3 protein is CASSHPGGDTEAFF. For the CDR3, the DNA is TGTGCCAGCAGCCACCCGGGGGGAGACACTGAAGCTTTCTTT.

This sequence joins TRBV18 and TRBJ1-2, with a tentative D call TRBD1 (5 bases). V was shortened by 1 base and J by 4 bases, with 10 bases between the two germline ends. This CDR3 region has 14 residues. Germline V gene sequence: CDR1 KGHSH, CDR2 LQKENI. The CDR3 nucleotides read TGTGCCAGCTCACCACGGTCAGGGACCTATGGCTACACCTTC. It translates to CASSPRSGTYGYTF.

The genes are TRBV7-2 and TRBJ2-7, with 10 bases identical to TRBD1. The length of the CDR3 is 15 residues. J gave up 4 bases and V 2 bases, and 5 bases lay outside the gene matches. Per the germline V gene, CDR1 is SGHTA and CDR2 is FQGNSA. In DNA form, the CDR3 reads TGTGCCAGCAGCTTAATTGACAGGGGGCCGTACGAGCAGTACTTC. It yields the protein CASSLIDRGPYEQYF. Full variable domain (missing parts from reference TRBV7-2 and TRBJ2-7): GAGVSQSPSNKVTEKGKDVELRCDPISGHTALYWYRQSLGQGLEFLIYFQGNSAPDKSGLPSDRFSAERTGGSVSTLTIQRTQQEDSAVYLCASSLIDRGPYEQYFGPGTRLTVT.

This clone was counted between two and nine times. Other DNA sequences in this specimen translate into the identical CDR3. CDR3 sequence: CASSYNTDTQYF. The DNA for the CDR3 is TGTGCCAGCAGTTACAATACAGATACGCAGTATTTT. The chain joins TRBV6-5 to TRBJ2-3, with no clear D. V dropped 2 bases and J dropped 3 bases, with 3 bases sitting between them. Germline V gene sequence: CDR1 MNHEY, CDR2 SVGAGI. The CDR3 loop spans 12 amino acids.

This chain connects TRBV11-2 to TRBJ2-7; 8 bases align to TRBD2. The CDR3 is 14 amino acids. CDR1 is SGHAT and CDR2 is FQNNGV in the germline V gene. Trimming removed 5 bases from V and 2 bases from J; junction bases left unmatched: 5. CDR3 coding DNA: TGTGCCAGCAGCCGAATAGCGGGAACCTACGAGCAGTACTTC. Translated, it gives CASSRIAGTYEQYF. Supplemented by reference TRBV11-2 and TRBJ2-7, the full variable domain reads EAGVAQSPRYKIIEKRQSVAFWCNPISGHATLYWYQQILGQGPKLLIQFQNNGVVDDSQLPKDRFSAERLKGVDSTLKIQPAKLEDSAVYLCASSRIAGTYEQYFGPGTRLTVT.

The V call is TRBV28, the J call TRBJ2-1; 13 bases align to TRBD2. The germline V gene encodes CDR1 MDHEN and CDR2 SYDVKM. The CDR3 length is 14 residues. The trim removed 6 bases at V and 8 bases at J, leaving 4 bases unmatched. The CDR3 region is CASSLLAGGHEQFF. In DNA form, the CDR3 reads TGTGCCAGCAGCCTACTAGCGGGAGGGCATGAGCAGTTCTTC.

The rearrangement uses TRBV14 and TRBJ2-5; D perhaps matches TRBD1 (6 bases). Gene TRBJ2-7 matches the end of the DNA better, so the J call may be wrong. CDR3 size: 15 residues. The germline CDR1 and CDR2 sequences are SGHDN and FVKESK. The CDR3 loop is CASSVRQALTYEQYF. Here the CDR3 DNA reads TGTGCCAGCAGTGTTAGACAGGCTCTTACCTACGAGCAGTACTTC.

This chain uses TRBV29-1 with TRBJ1-2; the match to TRBD1 covers 9 bases. Germline CDR1 SQVTM, CDR2 ANQGSEA. The CDR3 runs 14 residues. V lost 7 bases and J lost 1; bases outside the gene matches: 7. CDR3 loop: CSDAPGQGNYGYTF. The CDR3, as DNA: TGCAGCGACGCTCCGGGACAGGGTAACTATGGCTACACCTTC.

V and J are TRBV5-4 and TRBJ2-7; 10 bases fit TRBD1. This CDR3 contains 15 residues. V lost 4 bases to trimming and J lost 4 bases; unmatched junction nucleotides: 8. Germline V lookup: CDR1 SGHNT, CDR2 YYREEE (reference sequence). CDR3 sequence: CASSRQGAGGYEQYF. DNA for the CDR3: TGTGCCAGCAGCCGACAGGGGGCCGGCGGTTACGAGCAGTACTTC.

The chain joins TRBV11-2 to TRBJ2-5, with TRBD2 matching over 10 bases. Trimming removed 3 bases from V and 1 base from J; junction bases left unmatched: 5. This CDR3 contains 16 residues. In germline, CDR1 is SGHAT, CDR2 FQNNGV. The CDR3 bases are TGTGCCAGCAGCTTTGAGACTAGCGGGTTCCAAGAGACCCAGTACTTC. This encodes CASSFETSGFQETQYF.

The chain's CDR3 is CASTLRLAEYNEQFF. CDR3 DNA: TGTGCCAGTACCCTAAGACTAGCGGAGTACAATGAGCAGTTCTTC. The genes are TRBV27 and TRBJ2-1; 9 positions match TRBD2. The germline V gene has CDR1 MNHEY and CDR2 SMNVEV (reference sequence). The CDR3 extends over 15 amino acids. V was clipped by 9 bases and J by 4 bases; unmatched bases: 10.

This clone was seen just once. The chain employs TRBV19 and TRBJ2-4, with no clear D. The CDR3 has 14 amino acids. The germline V and J ends were trimmed by 4 bases and 9 bases, with 16 bases remaining between them. CDR1 is LNHDA, CDR2 SQIVND, per germline (reference sequence). This CDR3 is CASSTTGPSSIQYF. The CDR3 coding sequence is TGTGCCAGTAGTACAACCGGGCCCTCGAGCATTCAGTACTTC.